The 19 T cell receptor beta chains given below trace back to one sample, sequenced in a study of T cells in Graves' hyperthyroidism and ophthalmopathy. Using RNA transcripts as the source, TCR beta CDR3 regions were amplified. HTBI primers were the set used in a first-round RT-PCR of the TCR CDR3. TCRdb reprocessed the multiplex PCR reads with MiXCR, giving one entry per CDR3 protein. The profile shows around 500,000 distinct CDR3 sequences, roughly 15% of them singletons. Sequencing was done on a sample of blood. Every receptor here comes from a woman between 40 and 55 years old with Graves' hyperthyroidism.

This clonotype was counted many times. This chain links TRBV3-1 with TRBJ2-7, with D unresolved. Germline CDR1 and CDR2: LGHDT and YNNKEL (reference sequence). Trimming took off 0 bases at V and 0 bases at J, with 9 bases between the two ends. This CDR3 spans 15 amino acids. CDR3 in DNA: TGTGCCAGCAGCCAAGATAGGGTCTCCTCCTACGAGCAGTACTTC. This gives the protein CASSQDRVSSYEQYF.

This clonotype was detected ten times or more. The chain uses TRBV3-1 and TRBJ2-5; 8 nucleotides line up with TRBD2. Germline CDR1 and CDR2: LGHDT and YNNKEL (reference sequence). This CDR3 has 17 residues. With 4 bases clipped from V and 5 bases from J, the junction kept 15 bases outside the gene matches. CDR3 loop: CASSPGDSRAGVETQYF. CDR3 in DNA: TGTGCCAGCAGCCCAGGAGACAGCCGAGCGGGAGTTGAGACCCAGTACTTC.

This clonotype was seen repeatedly, ten times or more. The gene calls are TRBV28 and TRBJ2-3; TRBD2 agrees at 9 bases. After removal of 0 bases from V and 0 bases from J, the junction contained 4 bases not matched to a gene. The length of the CDR3 is 17 residues. Germline CDR1 is MDHEN and CDR2 is SYDVKM. The CDR3 is CASSLWTSGSSTDTQYF. The CDR3 nucleotides read TGTGCCAGCAGTTTATGGACTAGCGGCAGTAGCACAGATACGCAGTATTTT.

Details on this clonotype: Given a much more abundant clone one base away, this may be a read error. This chain uses TRBV20-1 with TRBJ2-1, with TRBD2 matching 7 bases. The germline CDR1 and CDR2 sequences are DFQATT and SNEGSKA (reference sequence). The CDR3 runs 15 residues. DNA of the CDR3: TGCAGTGCTAGGGAAGGGAGGGAAACCTACAGTGAGCAGTTCTTC. Encoded protein: CSAREGRETYSEQFF.

The genes are TRBV7-6 and TRBJ1-1; TRBD1 is a possible D gene (5 bases). The length of the CDR3 is 15 residues. The V end lost 3 bases, the J end lost 6 bases, and 17 bases lay between the germline ends. The V gene's germline CDR1 is SGHVS and CDR2 FNYEAQ. The CDR3 DNA reads TGTGCCAGCAGCTTGGGTCCAGGGTGGGAGTCTGAAGCTTTCTTT. It translates to CASSLGPGWESEAFF.

This clonotype was picked up many times. The chain joins TRBV6-1 to TRBJ1-2; a possible D gene is TRBD1 (5 bases). CDR1 is MNHNS, CDR2 SASEGT, per germline. CDR3 length: 13 amino acids. Trimming took 6 bases from V and 8 from J, leaving 16 bases between them. The CDR3: CASRIGGSGGYTF. CDR3 bases: TGTGCCAGCAGGATCGGGGGAAGTGGCGGCTACACCTTC.

This clonotype showed up many times. The V call is TRBV4-2, the J call TRBJ1-1; possible D gene TRBD1, 5 bases. The V end was cut by 4 bases, the J end by 1 base, with 13 bases between. Germline V gene data show CDR1 as LGHNA and CDR2 as YNFKEQ. The CDR3 loop spans 15 amino acids. The CDR3, as DNA: TGTGCCAGCAGCCCCCCTCAGGGAGGGAACACTGAAGCTTTCTTT. The encoded protein is CASSPPQGGNTEAFF.

This clonotype has at least ten counts. The chain is built from TRBV7-9 and TRBJ2-1; 7 bases are a match to TRBD2. The CDR3 runs to 16 residues. Germline CDR1 reads SEHNR; CDR2 reads FQNEAQ (reference sequence). The V gene end was trimmed by 2 bases and the J gene end by 0 bases; junction bases not matched to a gene: 4. Written as DNA, the CDR3 is TGTGCCAGCAGCTTAATCAGCGGGAACTCCTACAATGAGCAGTTCTTC. This encodes CASSLISGNSYNEQFF.

This clonotype was recorded at least ten times. This chain joins TRBV7-3 and TRBJ2-1, with TRBD2 matching over 11 bases. The junction had 4 bases not matched to a gene; V was cut back by 4 bases and J by 5 bases. CDR3 length: 15 amino acids. The germline gives CDR1 SGHTA, CDR2 FQGTGA. CDR3 bases: TGTGCCAGCAGCTCGCTAGCGGGAGGACACAATGAGCAGTTCTTC. This translates into CASSSLAGGHNEQFF.

This clonotype showed up many times. This sequence joins TRBV10-3 and TRBJ2-7, with TRBD2 matching over 10 bases. Germline values: CDR1 ENHRY, CDR2 SYGVKD. This CDR3 region has 15 residues. Germline trimming cut 4 bases from V and 3 bases from J; bases unmatched to any gene: 6. CDR3 DNA: TGTGCCATCAGTGGGGAACTAGCGGGAATCTACGAGCAGTACTTC. It codes for CAISGELAGIYEQYF.

CDR3 in amino acids: CASDWEQVNSGANVLTF. The CDR3 nucleotides are TGTGCCAGCGATTGGGAACAGGTTAACTCTGGGGCCAACGTCCTGACTTTC. The V gene is TRBV6-1, the J gene TRBJ2-6, with a weak D call TRBD1 (5 bases). V was pared by 8 bases and J by 0 bases, with 17 bases between. From germline, CDR1 is MNHNS and CDR2 SASEGT. CDR3 length: 17 amino acids.

This clonotype was picked up many times. The chain employs TRBV20-1 and TRBJ2-3; 10 positions match TRBD2. The CDR3 is 17 amino acids. J gave up 0 bases and V 6 bases, and 12 bases lay outside the gene matches. Germline CDR1 and CDR2: DFQATT and SNEGSKA (reference sequence). This CDR3 is CSAFYFRTSGSTDTQYF. The CDR3 bases are TGCAGTGCCTTCTACTTTCGGACTAGCGGAAGCACAGATACGCAGTATTTT.

The genes are TRBV9 and TRBJ2-1; 8 bases agree with TRBD2. Losses at the gene ends were 2 bases for V and 9 bases for J; bases not matched to a gene: 4. Per the germline V gene, CDR1 is SGDLS and CDR2 is YYNGEE. The CDR3 runs 13 residues. DNA of the CDR3: TGTGCCAGCAGCGTGCGGGGGGAGGGTGAGCAGTTCTTC. Amino acids: CASSVRGEGEQFF.

This clonotype occurred many times. V gene TRBV12-3 or TRBV12-4 combines with J gene TRBJ2-5; D unclear. The ends were cut back, 2 bases at V and 5 bases at J, with 15 bases in the middle. The CDR3 consists of 15 residues. CDR3 region: CASSLNPLVGETQYF. DNA for the CDR3: TGTGCCAGCAGTTTAAATCCATTGGTAGGGGAGACCCAGTACTTC.

The J gene is TRBJ1-1, the V gene TRBV30; TRBD1 aligns across 7 bases. The CDR3 is made up of 12 amino acids. The J segment lost 4 bases and the V segment lost 2 bases, leaving 1 base of the junction unmatched. CDR1 and CDR2 (germline): GTSNPN, SVGIG (reference sequence). The CDR3 DNA reads as TGTGCCTGGAGTCCAGGGGGCACTGAAGCTTTCTTT. Translated, it gives CAWSPGGTEAFF.

The rearrangement links TRBV6-1 to TRBJ2-7; 8 bases are a match to TRBD1. The CDR3 has 15 residues. The V and J ends lost 5 bases and 3 bases, in that order; junction bases with no gene match: 9. Looked up from germline, CDR1 is MNHNS and CDR2 is SASEGT. The CDR3 region is CASSPDRGTDYEQYF. For the CDR3, the DNA is TGTGCCAGCAGTCCAGACAGGGGAACAGACTACGAGCAGTACTTC.

This clonotype has ten or more counts. The genes are TRBV30 and TRBJ1-1; D gene unclear. Trimming cost V 1 base and J 3 bases, with 0 bases left between them. The CDR3 loop spans 10 amino acids. Germline V gene lookup returns CDR1 GTSNPN and CDR2 SVGIG (reference sequence). The CDR3 nucleotides are TGTGCCTGGAGTGACACTGAAGCTTTCTTT. Translated, it gives CAWSDTEAFF.

This clonotype occurred a few times. The chain joins TRBV6-1 to TRBJ2-1; TRBD1 agrees at 9 bases. The CDR3 extends over 15 amino acids. With 5 bases clipped from V and 6 bases from J, the junction kept 8 bases outside the gene matches. Germline CDR1 and CDR2: MNHNS and SASEGT. In DNA form, the CDR3 reads TGTGCCAGCAGTTTTGAGGGACAGGGTCGCAATGAGCAGTTCTTC. It translates to CASSFEGQGRNEQFF.

This clonotype was seen at least ten times. The genes are TRBV3-1 and TRBJ2-5, with unresolved D. The germline CDR1 and CDR2 sequences are LGHDT and YNNKEL (reference sequence). V lost 1 base to trimming and J lost 4 bases, with 16 bases between them. The length of the CDR3 is 16 residues. CDR3 bases: TGTGCCAGCAGCCAAGTAAACCTTTTTTCGGCAGAGACCCAGTACTTC. Amino acid sequence: CASSQVNLFSAETQYF.